Below are 13 T cell receptor beta chains sequenced from a single sample in a study of blood T cells in healthy people across ages. Primed by a sample-barcoded 5' primer and a J-beta primer mix, a second PCR proceeded for about 6 to 11 cycles. TCRdb itself ran the 5' RACE reads through MiXCR, one entry per CDR3 protein. The sample shows some 1.4 million distinct CDR3 sequences, approximately 38% of them seen only once. Sequencing input: blood. These receptors all stem from a woman between 18 and 29 years old in good health.

The V gene is TRBV7-2, the J gene TRBJ1-2; 9 bases map to TRBD1. V was clipped by 2 bases and J by 0 bases; unmatched bases: 7. Per the germline V gene, CDR1 is SGHTA and CDR2 is FQGNSA. The length of the CDR3 is 17 residues. The CDR3 loop is CASSLFAGTGSNYGYTF. In DNA form, the CDR3 reads TGTGCCAGCAGCTTATTCGCGGGGACAGGGTCTAACTATGGCTACACCTTC.

The chain couples TRBV12-3 or TRBV12-4 to TRBJ2-4, with 7 bases matching TRBD2. The DNA end favors TRBJ2-7, so the J call may be wrong. The CDR3 spans 12 residues. CDR3 region: CASRTSTDEQYF. The CDR3 nucleotides read TGTGCCAGCAGGACTAGCACCGACGAGCAGTACTTC.

This chain uses TRBV28 with TRBJ1-1; perhaps TRBD1 as D (5 bases). This CDR3 contains 17 residues. Germline V gene sequence: CDR1 MDHEN, CDR2 SYDVKM. Deletions cut 7 bases from V and 4 bases from J, with 25 bases between. The CDR3 loop is CASTGYVGGGSGTEAFF. CDR3 nucleotide sequence: TGTGCCAGCACTGGGTACGTCGGCGGGGGTAGTGGCACTGAAGCTTTCTTT. Complete variable domain (other parts from reference TRBV28 and TRBJ1-1): DVKVTQSSRYLVKRTGEKVFLECVQDMDHENMFWYRQDPGLGLRLIYFSYDVKMKEKGDIPEGYSVSREKKERFSLILESASTNQTSMYLCASTGYVGGGSGTEAFFGQGTRLTVV.

The chain is built from TRBV12-3 or TRBV12-4 and TRBJ1-1; 8 bases line up with TRBD1. The CDR3 has 15 amino acids. The J segment lost 2 bases and the V segment lost 4 bases, leaving 6 bases of the junction unmatched. CDR3 nucleotide sequence: TGTGCCAGCAGTTATCCGGGACAGGATAACACTGAAGCTTTCTTT. It specifies CASSYPGQDNTEAFF.

Only a few counts were recorded for this clonotype. This chain uses TRBV25-1 with TRBJ2-7; the D gene is possibly TRBD1 (6 bases). The CDR3 has 13 residues. The V end was cut by 8 bases, the J end by 4 bases, with 15 bases between. Germline assignment: CDR1 MGHDK and CDR2 SYGVNS. In DNA form, the CDR3 reads TGTGCCAGCCTGGGGGCAGGGAGATACGAGCAGTACTTC. It codes for CASLGAGRYEQYF.

The chain links TRBV20-1 to TRBJ2-1, with TRBD2 matching over 8 bases. V lost 6 bases and J lost 12; bases outside the gene matches: 19. In germline, CDR1 is DFQATT, CDR2 SNEGSKA (reference sequence). CDR3 size: 15 residues. For the CDR3, the DNA is TGCAGTGCCCCTCAGAGCGGGGGAACGAGCGGGGGGCAGTTCTTC. It yields the protein CSAPQSGGTSGGQFF.

The chain is built from TRBV12-3 or TRBV12-4 and TRBJ1-2, with D perhaps matching TRBD1 (5 bases). Trimming pared 0 bases from V and 7 bases from J, leaving 12 bases between. The CDR3 has 14 amino acids. Here the CDR3 DNA reads TGTGCCAGCAGTTTAGCTCCCAGGGTAGCTGGCTACACCTTC. It translates to CASSLAPRVAGYTF.

This clonotype occurred once. Relative to the germline gene, one junction end is altered; a read error may explain this. The chain links TRBV5-1 to TRBJ1-1; the D is unclear. Germline V gene sequence: CDR1 SGHRS, CDR2 YFSETQ. The CDR3 extends over 14 amino acids. The CDR3 nucleotides are TGCGCCAGCAGCCCTCTCTCCGGGAACATTGAAGCTTTCTTT. It specifies CASSPLSGNIEAFF. Based on the CDR3 plus reference TRBV5-1 and TRBJ1-1, the full variable domain is KAGVTQTPRYLIKTRGQQVTLSCSPISGHRSVSWYQQTPGQGLQFLFEYFSETQRNKGNFPGRFSGRQFSNSRSEMNVSTLELGDSALYLCASSPLSGNIEAFFGQGTRLTVV.

The chain employs TRBV10-3 and TRBJ2-1; 10 bases are a match to TRBD2. The better agreement between TRBJ2-7 and the DNA end casts doubt on the J call. This CDR3 is 16 amino acids long. Germline loops: CDR1 ENHRY, CDR2 SYGVKD. CDR3 coding DNA: TGTGCCATCAGCGAAGGAGCGGGAGGGCCTTACAATGAGCAGTACTTC. Translating gives CAISEGAGGPYNEQYF.

V gene TRBV6-5 combines with J gene TRBJ2-1, with D perhaps matching TRBD1 (6 bases). CDR3 length equals 12 residues. Germline lookup yields CDR1 MNHEY and CDR2 SVGAGI. The V end was cut by 4 bases, the J end by 8 bases, with 9 bases between. The CDR3 protein is CASSFWGHEQFF. The CDR3 DNA is TGTGCCAGCAGTTTTTGGGGGCATGAGCAGTTCTTC.

The chain employs TRBV7-9 and TRBJ2-1; 15 nucleotides line up with TRBD2. This CDR3 is built from 17 residues. V gave up 5 bases and J gave up 8 bases; unmatched junction bases: 10. Germline assignment: CDR1 SEHNR and CDR2 FQNEAQ (reference sequence). In DNA, the CDR3 is TGTGCCAGCAGCGCCAGGACTAGCGGGGGGGATTACCATGAGCAGTTCTTC. This encodes CASSARTSGGDYHEQFF.

This clonotype appeared a few times. This chain joins TRBV24-1 and TRBJ2-1; D is unclear. Germline CDR1 KGHDR, CDR2 SFDVKD. The CDR3 runs to 14 residues. V was shortened by 4 bases and J by 5 bases, with 11 bases between the two germline ends. The CDR3 reads CATSDPTYHNEQFF. CDR3 nucleotides: TGTGCCACCAGTGACCCGACATACCACAATGAGCAGTTCTTC.

This chain connects TRBV5-6 to TRBJ2-7; 8 nucleotides align to TRBD1. The CDR3 has 13 amino acids. The germline V gene encodes CDR1 SGHDT and CDR2 YYEEEE. Germline trimming cut 4 bases from V and 4 bases from J; bases unmatched to any gene: 4. The CDR3 coding sequence is TGTGCCAGCAGCCCGGACAGGGAATACGAGCAGTACTTC. This codes for CASSPDREYEQYF.